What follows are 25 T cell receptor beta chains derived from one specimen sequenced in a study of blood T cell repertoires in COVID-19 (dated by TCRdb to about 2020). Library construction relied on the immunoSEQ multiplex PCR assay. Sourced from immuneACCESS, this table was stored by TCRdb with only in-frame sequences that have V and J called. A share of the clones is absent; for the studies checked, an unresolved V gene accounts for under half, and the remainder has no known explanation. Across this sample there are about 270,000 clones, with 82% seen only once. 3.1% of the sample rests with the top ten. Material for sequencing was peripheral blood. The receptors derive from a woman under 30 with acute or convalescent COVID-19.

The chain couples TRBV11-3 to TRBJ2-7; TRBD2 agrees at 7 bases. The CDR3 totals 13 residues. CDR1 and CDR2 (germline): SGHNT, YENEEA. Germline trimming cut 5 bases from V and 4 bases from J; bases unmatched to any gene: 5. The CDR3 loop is CASSAGLVYEQYF. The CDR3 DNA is TGTGCCAGCAGCGCCGGACTAGTATACGAGCAGTACTTC.

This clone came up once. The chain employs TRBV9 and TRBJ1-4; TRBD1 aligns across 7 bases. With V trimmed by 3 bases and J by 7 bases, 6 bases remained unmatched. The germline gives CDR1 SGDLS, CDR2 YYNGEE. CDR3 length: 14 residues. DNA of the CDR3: TGTGCCAGCAGCGCCGGGACAGCTAGTGAAAAACTGTTTTTT. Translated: CASSAGTASEKLFF.

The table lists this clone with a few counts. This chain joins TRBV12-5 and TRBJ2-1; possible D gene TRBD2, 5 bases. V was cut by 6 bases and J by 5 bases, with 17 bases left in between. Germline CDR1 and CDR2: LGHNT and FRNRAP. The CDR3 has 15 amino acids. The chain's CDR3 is CASGPTDSHNNEQFF. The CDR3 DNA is TGTGCTAGTGGCCCTACGGACTCCCACAACAATGAGCAGTTCTTC.

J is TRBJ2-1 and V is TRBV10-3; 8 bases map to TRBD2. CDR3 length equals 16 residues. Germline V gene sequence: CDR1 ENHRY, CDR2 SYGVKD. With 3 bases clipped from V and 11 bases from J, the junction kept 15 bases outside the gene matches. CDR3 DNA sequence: TGTGCCATCAGTGAATGGGTACCGGGAGGGCCCTCTCAGCAGTTCTTC. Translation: CAISEWVPGGPSQQFF.

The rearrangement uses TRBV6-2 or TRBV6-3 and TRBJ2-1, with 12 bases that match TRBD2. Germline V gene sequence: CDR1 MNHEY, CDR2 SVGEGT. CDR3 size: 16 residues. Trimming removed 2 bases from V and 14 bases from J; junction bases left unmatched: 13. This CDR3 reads CASSYGFLLAGGGEFF. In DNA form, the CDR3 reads TGTGCCAGCAGTTACGGGTTCTTGCTAGCGGGAGGGGGGGAGTTCTTC.

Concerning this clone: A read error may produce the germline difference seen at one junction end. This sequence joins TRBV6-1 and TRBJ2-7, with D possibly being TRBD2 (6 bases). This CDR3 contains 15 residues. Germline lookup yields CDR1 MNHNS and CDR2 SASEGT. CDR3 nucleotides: TGTGCCAGCAGCGAAGGGAGGTCCCGCTCCTACGAGCAGTACTTC. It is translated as CASSEGRSRSYEQYF.

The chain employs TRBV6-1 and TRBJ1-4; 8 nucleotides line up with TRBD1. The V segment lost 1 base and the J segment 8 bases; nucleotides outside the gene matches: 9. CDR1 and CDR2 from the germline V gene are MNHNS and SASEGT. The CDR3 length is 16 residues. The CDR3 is CASSEGVVTGAEKLFF. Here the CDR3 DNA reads TGTGCCAGCAGTGAAGGAGTCGTGACAGGGGCCGAAAAACTGTTTTTT.

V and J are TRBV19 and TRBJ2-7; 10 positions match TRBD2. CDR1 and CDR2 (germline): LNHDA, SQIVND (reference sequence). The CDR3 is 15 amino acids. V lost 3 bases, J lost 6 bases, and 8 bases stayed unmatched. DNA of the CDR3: TGTGCCAGTAGTATGGCTAGCGGGAGCGCTCTCGAGCAGTACTTC. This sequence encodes CASSMASGSALEQYF.

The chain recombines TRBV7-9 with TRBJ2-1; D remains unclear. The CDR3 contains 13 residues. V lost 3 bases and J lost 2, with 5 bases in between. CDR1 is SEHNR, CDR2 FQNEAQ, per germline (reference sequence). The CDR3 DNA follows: TGTGCCAGCAGCTTCCAGACCTACAATGAGCAGTTCTTC. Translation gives CASSFQTYNEQFF.

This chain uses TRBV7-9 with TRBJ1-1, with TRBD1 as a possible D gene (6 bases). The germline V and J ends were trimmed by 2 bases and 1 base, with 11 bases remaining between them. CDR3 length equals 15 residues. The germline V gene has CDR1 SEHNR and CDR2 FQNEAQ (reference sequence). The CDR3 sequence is CASSLPGHTNTEAFF. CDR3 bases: TGTGCCAGCAGCTTACCGGGACACACGAACACTGAAGCTTTCTTT.

CDR3 sequence (DNA): TGTGCCAGCAGCCCCGGACTAGCGGGCTTCTCCTACGAGCAGTACTTC. Protein product: CASSPGLAGFSYEQYF. The rearrangement uses TRBV5-6 and TRBJ2-7, with TRBD2 matching 11 bases. Germline CDR1 reads SGHDT; CDR2 reads YYEEEE. The trim removed 4 bases at V and 0 bases at J, leaving 6 bases unmatched. The CDR3 is 16 amino acids.

The CDR3 DNA sequence: TGTGCCAGCAGTGGGCGGGAGGGCCTTTACGAGCAGTACTTC. Protein: CASSGREGLYEQYF. J is TRBJ2-7 and V is TRBV7-6; 9 positions agree with TRBD2. V was pared by 6 bases and J by 4 bases, with 7 bases of the junction left unmatched. CDR1 SGHVS and CDR2 FNYEAQ come from the germline V gene. The CDR3 extends over 14 amino acids.

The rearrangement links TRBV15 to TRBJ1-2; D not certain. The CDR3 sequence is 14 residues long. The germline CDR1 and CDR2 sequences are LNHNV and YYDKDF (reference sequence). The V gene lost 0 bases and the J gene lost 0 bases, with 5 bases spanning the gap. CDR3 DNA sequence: TGTGCCACCAGCAGAGATTTCACTAACTATGGCTACACCTTC. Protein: CATSRDFTNYGYTF.

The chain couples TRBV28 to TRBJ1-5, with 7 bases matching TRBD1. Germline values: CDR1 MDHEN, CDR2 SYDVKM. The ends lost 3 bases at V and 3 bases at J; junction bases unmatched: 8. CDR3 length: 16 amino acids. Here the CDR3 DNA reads TGTGCCAGCAGTTTCAGGGGGTGGTGGGACAATCAGCCCCAGCATTTT. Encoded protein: CASSFRGWWDNQPQHF.

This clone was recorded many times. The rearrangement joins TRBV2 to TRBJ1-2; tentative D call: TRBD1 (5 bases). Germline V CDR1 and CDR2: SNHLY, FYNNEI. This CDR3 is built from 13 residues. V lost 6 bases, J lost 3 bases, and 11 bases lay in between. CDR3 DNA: TGTGCCAGCAGCCGACAGCCGTACTATGGCTACACCTTC. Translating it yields CASSRQPYYGYTF.

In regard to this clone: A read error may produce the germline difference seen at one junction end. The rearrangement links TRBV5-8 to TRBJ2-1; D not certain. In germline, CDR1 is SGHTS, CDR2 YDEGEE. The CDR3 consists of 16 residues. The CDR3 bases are TGTGCCAGCACCTTGTGGCCGGAGAGCTCCTACAATGAGCAGTTCTTC. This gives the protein CASTLWPESSYNEQFF.

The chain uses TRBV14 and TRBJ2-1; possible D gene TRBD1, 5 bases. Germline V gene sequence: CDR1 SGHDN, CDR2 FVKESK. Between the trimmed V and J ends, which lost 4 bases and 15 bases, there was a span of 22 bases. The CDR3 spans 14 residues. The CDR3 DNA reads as TGTGCCAGCAGCCCCTATGGGTTCACAGGACGTCGGTTCTTC. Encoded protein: CASSPYGFTGRRFF.

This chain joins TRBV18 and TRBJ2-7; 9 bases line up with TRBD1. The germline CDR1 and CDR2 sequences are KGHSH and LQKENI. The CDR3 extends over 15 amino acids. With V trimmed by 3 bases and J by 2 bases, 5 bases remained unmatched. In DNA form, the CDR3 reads TGTGCCAGCTCACCGGACAGGGGAAAAACCTACGAGCAGTACTTC. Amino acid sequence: CASSPDRGKTYEQYF.

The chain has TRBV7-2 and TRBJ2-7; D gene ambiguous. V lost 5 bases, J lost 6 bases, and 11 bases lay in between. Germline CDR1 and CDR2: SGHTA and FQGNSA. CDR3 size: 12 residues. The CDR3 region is CASSPWSGEQYF. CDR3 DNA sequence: TGTGCCAGCAGCCCCTGGTCGGGCGAGCAGTACTTC.

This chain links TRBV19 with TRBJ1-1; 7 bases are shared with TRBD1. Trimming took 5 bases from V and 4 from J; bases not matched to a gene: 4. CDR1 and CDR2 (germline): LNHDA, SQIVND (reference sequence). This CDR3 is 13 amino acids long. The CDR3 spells CASSDSGGTEAFF. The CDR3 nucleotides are TGTGCCAGTAGTGATTCAGGGGGCACTGAAGCTTTCTTT. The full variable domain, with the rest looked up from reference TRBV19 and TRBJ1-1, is DGGITQSPKYLFRKEGQNVTLSCEQNLNHDAMYWYRQDPGQGLRLIYYSQIVNDFQKGDIAEGYSVSREKKESFPLTVTSAQKNPTAFYLCASSDSGGTEAFFGQGTRLTVV.

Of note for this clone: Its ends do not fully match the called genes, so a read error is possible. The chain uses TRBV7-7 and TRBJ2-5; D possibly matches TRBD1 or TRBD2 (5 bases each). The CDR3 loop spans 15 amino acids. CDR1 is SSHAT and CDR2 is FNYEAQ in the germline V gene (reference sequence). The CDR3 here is CASSLATTGRETQYF. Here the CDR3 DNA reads TGTGCTAGCAGCTTAGCGACCACAGGACGCGAGACCCAGTACTTC.

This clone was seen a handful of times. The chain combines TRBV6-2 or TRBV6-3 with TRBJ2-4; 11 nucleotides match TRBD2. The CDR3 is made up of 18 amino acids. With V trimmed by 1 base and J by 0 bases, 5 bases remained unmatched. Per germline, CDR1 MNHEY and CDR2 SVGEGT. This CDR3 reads CASSYFASGRLAKNIQYF. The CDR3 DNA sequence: TGTGCCAGCAGTTACTTCGCTAGCGGGAGGCTAGCCAAAAACATTCAGTACTTC.

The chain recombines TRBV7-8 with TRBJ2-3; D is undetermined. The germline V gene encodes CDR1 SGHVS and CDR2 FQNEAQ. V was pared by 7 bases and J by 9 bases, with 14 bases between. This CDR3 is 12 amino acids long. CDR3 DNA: TGTGCCAGCACCCTAACCAGTAGCACGCAGTATTTT. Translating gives CASTLTSSTQYF.

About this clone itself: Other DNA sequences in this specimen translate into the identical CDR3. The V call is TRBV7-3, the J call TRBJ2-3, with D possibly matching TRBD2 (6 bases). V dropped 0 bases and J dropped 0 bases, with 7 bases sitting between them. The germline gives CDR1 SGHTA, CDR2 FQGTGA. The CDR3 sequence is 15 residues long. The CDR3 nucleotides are TGTGCCAGCAGCTTAACTGGAGGGAGCACAGATACGCAGTATTTT. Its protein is CASSLTGGSTDTQYF.

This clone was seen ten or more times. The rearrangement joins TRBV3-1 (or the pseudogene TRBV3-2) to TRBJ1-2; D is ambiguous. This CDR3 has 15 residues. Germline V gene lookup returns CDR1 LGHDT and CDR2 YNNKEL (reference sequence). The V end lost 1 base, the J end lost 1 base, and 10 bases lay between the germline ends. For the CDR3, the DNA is TGTGCCAGCAGCCAAGGCTCGAGTTATAACTATGGCTACACCTTC. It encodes CASSQGSSYNYGYTF.